This is a list of T cell receptor beta chains from one sample in a study of Tregs in tolerant kidney transplant recipients. The assay was immunoSEQ multiplex PCR, and TCRdb's table has in-frame clones only and misses some. The sample lists approximately 90,000 clones; around nine tenths were seen once. Sequencing used CD8+ T cells from blood. The receptor set was obtained from a human donor in good health. Both conserved end residues are part of each CDR3. Each record gives: D gene, clone size, V gene, J gene, CDR3 DNA, CDR3 protein. The D gene is left open where the match is weak. Clone size is not always given. Where it is, it says once, few, many or a class for expanded clones.

>TRBD2|-|TRBV5-8|TRBJ2-5
TGTGCCAGCAGCTTGCATGTGGTCGGGGGGAGGGAAGAGACCCAGTACTTC
CASSLHVVGGREETQYF
>TRBD2|-|TRBV7-2|TRBJ2-7
TGTGCCAGCAGCTCTCGACTAGCGGGGGACTACGAGCAGTACTTC
CASSSRLAGDYEQYF
>-|-|TRBV30|TRBJ2-7
TGTGCCTGGAGTCCGAATGATTGGGGACGTTCCTACGAGCAGTACTTC
CAWSPNDWGRSYEQYF
>-|-|TRBV10-1|TRBJ2-7
TGCGCCAGCTCGGATCGGGCCGCCCCCCTGTCCGAGCAGTACTTC
CASSDRAAPLSEQYF
>-|-|TRBV6-4|TRBJ2-1
TGTGCCAGCAGTGACGGCCTTAGCGGTTACAATGAGCAGTTCTTC
CASSDGLSGYNEQFF
>TRBD1|-|TRBV27|TRBJ2-1
TGTGCCAGCAGTTTAGGGACAGGGGGGAATGAGCAGTTCTTC
CASSLGTGGNEQFF
>-|-|TRBV27|TRBJ2-7
TGTGCCAGCAGTTTTCGGTCCTACGAGCAGTACTTC
CASSFRSYEQYF
>-|-|TRBV29-1|TRBJ2-1
TGCAGCGTCAGCAAGGGGGGATCCTACAATGAGCAGTTCTTC
CSVSKGGSYNEQFF
>-|-|TRBV10-3|TRBJ2-7
TGTGCCATCATGGGGTCTGGGGGGAAATCCTACGAGCAGTACTTC
CAIMGSGGKSYEQYF
>TRBD2|-|TRBV2|TRBJ2-2
TGTGCCAGCACCGAGGATTCTAGCGGGAGGGGGAACACCGGGGAGCTGTTTTTT
CASTEDSSGRGNTGELFF
>-|-|TRBV27|TRBJ2-4
TGTGCCAGCAGCCTTATTGGAGCCAAAAACATTCAGTACTTC
CASSLIGAKNIQYF
>TRBD1|-|TRBV7-9|TRBJ2-1
TGTGCCAGCAGCGGATACAGGGGGAGCTCCTACAATGAGCAGTTCTTC
CASSGYRGSSYNEQFF
>-|few|TRBV4-2|TRBJ2-6
TGTGCCAGCAGCCAACTTGGGATGGAAACTGGGGCCAACGTCCTGACTTTC
CASSQLGMETGANVLTF
>-|-|TRBV9|TRBJ1-1
TGTGCCAGCAGCGTAGAATCAGTCAACACTGAAGCTTTCTTT
CASSVESVNTEAFF
>-|-|TRBV19|TRBJ1-1
TGTGCCAGTAGTATTCGGGGGGCATGGGGGAACACTGAAGCTTTCTTT
CASSIRGAWGNTEAFF
>-|-|TRBV20-1|TRBJ2-7
TGCAGTGCTAGAGGCACATACGAGCAGTACTTC
CSARGTYEQYF
>TRBD2|-|TRBV4-1|TRBJ2-1
TGCGCCAGCAGCCAAGAATGGGGAGGGGTGAACAATGAGCAGTTCTTC
CASSQEWGGVNNEQFF
>-|-|TRBV11-2|TRBJ2-7
TGTGCCAGCAGCTTAGAGTACGCCAGCTCCTACGAGCAGTACTTC
CASSLEYASSYEQYF
>TRBD1|-|TRBV5-5|TRBJ2-6
TGTGCCAGCAGCCCTTGGACAGGGAACCCCTCTGGGGCCAACGTCCTGACTTTC
CASSPWTGNPSGANVLTF
>-|-|TRBV6-4|TRBJ2-2
TGTGCCAGCAGTGAAGGCGGAGAGGGAGGGGAGCTGTTTTTT
CASSEGGEGGELFF
>TRBD1|-|TRBV25-1|TRBJ1-2
TGTGCCAGCAGTGGTAACAGGGGAATGGGGTATGGCTACACCTTC
CASSGNRGMGYGYTF
>-|-|TRBV10-1|TRBJ2-1
TGCGCCAGCAGTGAGTCGGTCAGGCTCCACTATTACAATGAGCAGTTCTTC
CASSESVRLHYYNEQFF
>-|once|TRBV30|TRBJ2-5
TGTGCCTGGAGTGTACGTGGGGGTCCCCTAGCCCAAGAGACCCAGTACTTC
CAWSVRGGPLAQETQYF
>-|-|TRBV4-1|TRBJ2-7
TGCGCCAGCAGCCCCGGTCTAGCTGGATCCTACGAGCAGTACTTC
CASSPGLAGSYEQYF
>-|-|TRBV10-2|TRBJ1-4
TGCGCCAGGGGCGAGGGAATTAATGAAAAACTGTTTTTT
CARGEGINEKLFF
>TRBD2|-|TRBV4-2|TRBJ2-5
TGTGCCAGCAGCCAACTCAGCGGGGGCTTGTACCAAGAGACCCAGTACTTC
CASSQLSGGLYQETQYF
>-|-|TRBV9|TRBJ1-2
TGTGCCAGCAGCCCGTCAAGGGGCCATGGCTACACCTTC
CASSPSRGHGYTF
>TRBD1|-|TRBV10-2|TRBJ1-3
TGCGCCAGCAGTGAGGACAGGGAGCCCGGAAACACCATATATTTT
CASSEDREPGNTIYF
>-|-|TRBV27|TRBJ2-5
TGTGCCAGCAGCCCAACCCCCGGTCGGATAGCGTTCACTTCCGAAGAGACCCAGTACTTC
CASSPTPGRIAFTSEETQYF
>TRBD2|-|TRBV19|TRBJ2-3
TGTGCCACCTTAGCGGGGGAGACAGATACGCAGTATTTT
CATLAGETDTQYF
>-|-|TRBV25-1|TRBJ2-7
TGTGCCAGCAGTGAGCGGCAGGGGCCCGTCGAGCAGTACTTC
CASSERQGPVEQYF
>TRBD1|-|TRBV7-7|TRBJ1-4
TGTGCTAGCAGCTTAGCAGTCCTTCAGGGGGGATTGCCTAATGAAAAACTGTTTTTT
CASSLAVLQGGLPNEKLFF
>-|once|TRBV5-1|TRBJ2-3
TGCGCCAGCAGCCGGGACCCAGATACGCAGTATTTT
CASSRDPDTQYF
>-|-|TRBV5-4|TRBJ2-2
TGTGCCAGCAGCCGATTACCAGCGAACACCGGGGAGCTGTTTTTT
CASSRLPANTGELFF
>-|once|TRBV9|TRBJ1-4
TGTGCCAGCAGCGATACCCTTCGCGAAAAACTGTTTTTT
CASSDTLREKLFF
>TRBD2|-|TRBV5-5|TRBJ2-3
TGTGCCAGCAGCTTGGAGGGACTAGCGGGAGCGGTAGATACGCAGTATTTT
CASSLEGLAGAVDTQYF